The present TCR beta chain was sequenced within a study of blood T cell repertoires in COVID-19. J lost 8 bases, V lost 4 bases, and 18 bases had no gene match. Germline loops: CDR1 LGHNA, CDR2 YSLEER. The CDR3 is 18 residues long. In the study's own analysis: The assay estimated nucleated cells by amplifying reference gene primers. TCRdb's copy holds only in-frame clones and misses some; the assay was immunoSEQ multiplex PCR. That table furnishes V, J and clone size, whereas the DNA furnished D and trimming. The sample shows a few hundred thousand clones, more than 75% of them seen only once. Participants were aged about 18 to 90 years, lived in roughly 25 US areas, and enrolled virtually. Participants reported their clinical history, and cohort assignment relied on those reports. Either two negative PCRs, clearance, or symptom resolution qualified Cohort 3 donors as recovered.

The V and J genes are TRBV4-3 and TRBJ1-4; 8 bases are shared with TRBD1. Material: PBMCs or T cells enriched from blood (not recorded which). This TCR came from a woman under 30 who had recovered from COVID-19. The CDR3 protein is CASSPLRGQASPGEKLFF. The DNA of the CDR3 is TGCGCCAGCAGCCCCCTGCGGGGACAGGCCTCCCCGGGGGAAAAACTGTTTTTT.